This record looks at one T cell receptor beta chain sequence and its context. From the 5' RACE reads, TCRdb called clonotypes with MiXCR, one entry per CDR3 protein. The table has around 590,000 distinct CDR3 sequences, approximately 13% seen once. The data were taken from a study of T cells after yellow fever vaccination. The specimen was PBMCs, collected on the day of the yellow fever booster vaccination. The sequence was collected from a young man who received the YFV17D yellow fever vaccine.

The CDR3 bases are TGCGCCAGCAGCTTGGGCCCAGCGGATAACACCGGGGAGCTGTTTTTT. Protein sequence: CASSLGPADNTGELFF. The V and J genes are TRBV5-1 and TRBJ2-2; maybe TRBD2 (5 bases). The V gene's germline CDR1 is SGHRS and CDR2 YFSETQ. The CDR3 has 16 amino acids. Trimming stripped 0 bases from V and 2 bases from J, with 11 bases between.